The 13 T cell receptor beta chains below were found in one sample sequenced in a study of blood T cells in healthy people across ages. For the second PCR, which ran for roughly 6 to 11 cycles, a sample-barcoded 5' primer and a J-beta primer mix were used. TCRdb re-called the 5' RACE reads with MiXCR, one entry per CDR3 protein. The repertoire has about 720,000 distinct CDR3 sequences, around 25% of them found once; the top ten carry approximately 4%. The same sample was also studied in work on T cells of mothers and their children.

Sequencing was done on a sample of blood. The receptors were gathered from a boy aged 5 to 17 in good health.

This clonotype has only a few counts. This chain joins TRBV5-1 and TRBJ2-7; no clear D gene. The CDR3 sequence is 14 residues long. Trimming removed 5 bases from V and 0 bases from J, with 12 bases in between. Germline values: CDR1 SGHRS, CDR2 YFSETQ. As DNA, the CDR3 is TGCGCCAGCAGAGTAGCAGGCAGCTCCTACGAGCAGTACTTC. This translates into CASRVAGSSYEQYF.

This clonotype was seen more than once but under ten times. The gene calls are TRBV7-9 and TRBJ2-1, with a tentative D call TRBD2 (6 bases). There are 16 residues in the CDR3. Germline CDR1 is SEHNR and CDR2 is FQNEAQ (reference sequence). Trimming pared 2 bases from V and 0 bases from J, leaving 11 bases between. The CDR3 here is CASSLSPSDSYNEQFF. In DNA form, the CDR3 reads TGTGCCAGCAGCTTATCTCCTAGCGACTCCTACAATGAGCAGTTCTTC.

The chain employs TRBV9 and TRBJ2-7; weak D call: TRBD2 (5 bases). The ends were cut back, 3 bases at V and 9 bases at J, with 16 bases in the middle. The germline gives CDR1 SGDLS, CDR2 YYNGEE. CDR3 length: 13 residues. The CDR3 bases are TGTGCCAGCAGCGCCTCGGACTCCTCTGGGCAGTACTTC. Translation: CASSASDSSGQYF.

V gene TRBV7-9 combines with J gene TRBJ2-5; D remains ambiguous. The better agreement between TRBJ2-7 and the DNA end casts doubt on the J call. Germline values: CDR1 SEHNR, CDR2 FQNEAQ (reference sequence). CDR3 length: 13 residues. The CDR3 nucleotides read TGTGCCAGCAGCCGCAGAGCTGACTACGAGCAGTACTTC. Protein sequence: CASSRRADYEQYF.

DNA of the CDR3: TGCAGCGTTGCGGGACTAGCGGACAATGAGCAGTTCTTC. It codes for CSVAGLADNEQFF. The chain has TRBV29-1 and TRBJ2-1; 11 nucleotides agree with TRBD2. From germline, CDR1 is SQVTM and CDR2 ANQGSEA. CDR3 size: 13 residues. V lost 4 bases and J lost 5; bases outside the gene matches: 1.

This clonotype was found a few times. The V gene is TRBV7-2, the J gene TRBJ2-1; 11 bases match TRBD2. The CDR3 has 16 amino acids. The germline CDR1 and CDR2 sequences are SGHTA and FQGNSA. J gave up 7 bases and V 0 bases, and 5 bases lay outside the gene matches. CDR3 nucleotide sequence: TGTGCCAGCAGCTTAGCGGGACTAGCGGATTCTAATGAGCAGTTCTTC. Its protein product is CASSLAGLADSNEQFF.

This clonotype was seen more than once but under ten times. The rearrangement uses TRBV2 and TRBJ2-7; 8 nucleotides agree with TRBD1. Germline V gene sequence: CDR1 SNHLY, CDR2 FYNNEI. CDR3 length: 13 amino acids. V trimming: 10 bases; J trimming: 6 bases; junction bases outside the gene matches: 11. The CDR3: CATSPTGAGEQYF. The CDR3, as DNA: TGTGCCACGTCCCCGACAGGGGCTGGCGAGCAGTACTTC.

This clonotype was detected a few times. The rearrangement joins TRBV7-2 to TRBJ2-1, with TRBD2 matching 16 bases. Germline CDR1 and CDR2: SGHTA and FQGNSA. J gave up 4 bases and V 0 bases, and 3 bases lay outside the gene matches. This CDR3 comprises 18 residues. The CDR3 coding sequence is TGTGCCAGCAGCTTAGCGGGACTAGCGGGAGGGGCTTACAATGAGCAGTTCTTC. This gives the protein CASSLAGLAGGAYNEQFF. Full variable domain (missing parts from reference TRBV7-2 and TRBJ2-1): GAGVSQSPSNKVTEKGKDVELRCDPISGHTALYWYRQSLGQGLEFLIYFQGNSAPDKSGLPSDRFSAERTGGSVSTLTIQRTQQEDSAVYLCASSLAGLAGGAYNEQFFGPGTRLTVL.

This clonotype showed up just once. The chain is built from TRBV15 and TRBJ2-1; D perhaps matches TRBD1 (6 bases). The CDR3 is 16 residues long. Germline CDR1 reads LNHNV; CDR2 reads YYDKDF (reference sequence). Trimming took off 0 bases at V and 7 bases at J, with 16 bases between the two ends. The CDR3 protein is CATSRDGLLDRNEQFF. The CDR3 DNA reads TGTGCCACCAGCAGAGATGGGCTTCTCGACAGGAATGAGCAGTTCTTC.

The chain carries TRBV29-1 and TRBJ2-5; maybe TRBD1 (5 bases). Judging by the DNA end, TRBJ2-1 fits better; the J call may be wrong. The CDR3 has 10 amino acids. Per the germline V gene, CDR1 is SQVTM and CDR2 is ANQGSEA. The CDR3 sequence is CSVEHREQFF. In DNA form, the CDR3 reads TGCAGCGTTGAACACAGGGAGCAGTTCTTC.

V is TRBV7-2 and J is TRBJ2-1; tentative D call: TRBD1 (6 bases). The CDR3 has 14 amino acids. Germline CDR1 reads SGHTA; CDR2 reads FQGNSA. V was trimmed by 5 bases and J by 7 bases, leaving 15 bases between them. CDR3 nucleotides: TGTGCCAGCAGCCCCCGCTACCAGGGGAATGAGCAGTTCTTC. Residues: CASSPRYQGNEQFF.

This chain links TRBV20-1 with TRBJ2-7, with D maybe TRBD2 (5 bases). Deletions cut 0 bases from V and 2 bases from J, with 11 bases between. CDR1 is DFQATT and CDR2 is SNEGSKA in the germline V gene (reference sequence). The CDR3 totals 14 residues. CDR3 loop: CSARDQRSAYEQYF. The DNA for the CDR3 is TGCAGTGCTAGAGATCAGCGGTCGGCCTACGAGCAGTACTTC.

The V call is TRBV7-9, the J call TRBJ1-1; no clear D gene. V lost 2 bases and J lost 1, with 8 bases in between. Germline CDR1 and CDR2: SEHNR and FQNEAQ (reference sequence). CDR3 size: 14 residues. The CDR3 DNA reads as TGTGCCAGCAGCTTATTTAGCCCGAACACTGAAGCTTTCTTT. Translation gives CASSLFSPNTEAFF.